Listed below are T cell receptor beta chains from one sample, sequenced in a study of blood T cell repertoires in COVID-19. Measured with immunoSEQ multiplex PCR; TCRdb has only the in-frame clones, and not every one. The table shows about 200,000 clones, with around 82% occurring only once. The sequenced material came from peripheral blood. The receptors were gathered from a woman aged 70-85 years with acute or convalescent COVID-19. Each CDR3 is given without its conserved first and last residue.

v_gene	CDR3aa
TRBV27	ASSSAPNQGTEAF
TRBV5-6	ASSLDRGRIEKLF
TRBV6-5	ASRRLAVSYEQY
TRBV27	ASNPRGLADTGELF
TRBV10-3	AIRRQEGADTQY
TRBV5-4	ASSLGGQYQETQY
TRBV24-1	ATSETGTGDGYT
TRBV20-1	SASKGQVVDGYT
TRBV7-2	ASSFTTGPYEQF
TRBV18	ASSPPSQTSQETQY
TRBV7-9	ASSPSPGLENTGELF
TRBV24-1	ATSLGGRVPGANVLT
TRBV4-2	ASSASGSYEQY
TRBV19	ASSNPDRGSNYGYT
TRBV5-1	ASSRQVGTSVHEQF
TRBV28	ASSLLRTGDQPQH
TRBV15	ATSRDLTRTLNTEAF
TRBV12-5	ASGSGKNTGELF
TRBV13	ASSLGSRNSGGDDTQY
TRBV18	ASSRESNYGYT
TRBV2	ASSQPRTSGSGKVDTQY
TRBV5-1	ASSLATSGSRGEQF
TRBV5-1	ASSSGQGSEAF
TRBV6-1	ASSDPWEGPHEQY
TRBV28	AGIRALRSGANVLT
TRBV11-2	ASSLSLEEVHEQY
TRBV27	ASSFLTKRTGANTEAF
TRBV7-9	ASSLGQGSPYNEQF
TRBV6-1	ASSERGLNEQF
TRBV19	ASSILEGLGYGYT
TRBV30	AWRATGANVLT
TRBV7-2	ASSTTGLGGNTIY
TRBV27	ASSLSVLDNEKLF
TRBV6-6	ASSIPGQGEQF
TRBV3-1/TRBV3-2	ASSQDSKNTEAF
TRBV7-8	ASSLVGTLYGYT
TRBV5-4	ASSAASGGNNEQF
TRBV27	ASSPEGQGSYEQY
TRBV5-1	ASSRTGGEETQY
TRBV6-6	ASSSMDSAYEQY
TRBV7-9	ASSSGGRVGYGYT
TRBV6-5	ASRASGNTIY
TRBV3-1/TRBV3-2	ASSRNGQGSYEQY
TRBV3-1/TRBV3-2	ASSYGQINEKLF
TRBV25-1	ASTKPGEETQY
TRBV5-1	ASSLRTGGHIQY
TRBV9	ASSVEPRLAGGPGAKNIQY
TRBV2	GGHRDMSGANVLT
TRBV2	ASSGKGQERGSYNSPLH
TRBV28	ASSFQGARLEDEQY
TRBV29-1	SAWAGTANTEAF
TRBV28	ASSPGTGLRPQH
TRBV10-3	AISPQGNTGELF
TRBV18	ASSTGFAEPQH
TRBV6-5	ASSYGTGAGTEAF
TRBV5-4	ASSHDGQGKTQY
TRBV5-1	ASSLLGQETQY